One and the same sample provided the 11 T cell receptor beta chains below, sequenced in a study of shared clonotypes between healthy human individuals. Here immunoSEQ multiplex PCR was the method, and the copy in TCRdb shows in-frame clones only, minus some. The sample carries roughly 1,800,000 clones, about 95% recorded once. Naive CD8 cells, CD45RO-negative and positively selected for CCR7, excluded terminally differentiated effector memory CD45RA+ cells. Sequencing was done on a sample of naive CD8+ T cells sorted from blood. Receptors originate from a man aged 18-30 years in good health.

CDR3 nucleotides: TGTGCCAGCAGCAAAAGGGGGGCTGATCATGGCTACACCTTC. Protein sequence: CASSKRGADHGYTF. J is TRBJ1-2 and V is TRBV7-8; TRBD1 is a possible D gene (6 bases). The CDR3 is 14 amino acids. Per the germline V gene, CDR1 is SGHVS and CDR2 is FQNEAQ. Trimming pared 5 bases from V and 6 bases from J, leaving 16 bases between.

The gene calls are TRBV7-9 and TRBJ2-7; 8 nucleotides align to TRBD1. The CDR3 runs 14 residues. V gave up 5 bases and J gave up 3 bases; unmatched junction bases: 6. Germline V gene lookup returns CDR1 SEHNR and CDR2 FQNEAQ (reference sequence). The CDR3 nucleotides read TGTGCCAGCAGCCGGACAGGGTCCCACTACGAGCAGTACTTC. Translated: CASSRTGSHYEQYF.

The chain uses TRBV9 and TRBJ2-1; 8 bases fit TRBD2. This CDR3 spans 17 amino acids. The V gene end was trimmed by 0 bases and the J gene end by 8 bases; junction bases not matched to a gene: 13. Germline V gene sequence: CDR1 SGDLS, CDR2 YYNGEE. CDR3 sequence: CASSVEGLYGRAYEQFF. CDR3 nucleotides: TGTGCCAGCAGCGTAGAAGGGCTCTACGGGAGGGCGTATGAGCAGTTCTTC.

The chain couples TRBV6-5 to TRBJ2-7; 7 bases line up with TRBD1. The V segment lost 6 bases and the J segment 3 bases; nucleotides outside the gene matches: 8. Germline CDR1 and CDR2: MNHEY and SVGAGI. The CDR3 totals 14 residues. The CDR3 DNA is TGTGCCAGCAGCCCCGGGACAGAATTCTACGAGCAGTACTTC. Protein: CASSPGTEFYEQYF.

A single count supports this clone. This chain connects TRBV30 to TRBJ1-1; D ambiguous. The CDR3 sequence is 12 residues long. CDR1 GTSNPN and CDR2 SVGIG come from the germline V gene (reference sequence). V was clipped by 2 bases and J by 1 base, with 5 bases between them. CDR3 in DNA: TGTGCCTGGAGTAATCAGAACACTGAAGCTTTCTTT. Residues: CAWSNQNTEAFF.

V gene TRBV6-5 combines with J gene TRBJ2-7; tentative D call: TRBD2 (6 bases). CDR1 and CDR2 (germline): MNHEY, SVGAGI. This CDR3 contains 14 residues. V was trimmed by 0 bases and J by 3 bases, leaving 9 bases between them. The CDR3 DNA follows: TGTGCCAGCAGTTACTCCCCTAGCGTCTACGAGCAGTACTTC. It translates to CASSYSPSVYEQYF.

The chain employs TRBV11-2 and TRBJ1-2; 7 nucleotides agree with TRBD1. The CDR3 spans 16 residues. The V and J ends lost 0 bases and 4 bases, in that order; junction bases with no gene match: 8. The germline V gene encodes CDR1 SGHAT and CDR2 FQNNGV. CDR3 sequence (DNA): TGTGCCAGCAGCTTAGATCAGGGGGGGAACCCCTATGGCTACACCTTC. Translated, it gives CASSLDQGGNPYGYTF.

This chain uses TRBV15 with TRBJ1-6; D gene unclear. The CDR3 spans 15 residues. Germline V gives CDR1 LNHNV, CDR2 YYDKDF (reference sequence). V was clipped by 2 bases and J by 10 bases, with 15 bases between them. The CDR3 sequence is CATSRNRGESSPLHF. The CDR3 DNA reads TGTGCCACCAGCAGAAACAGAGGCGAATCCTCACCCCTCCACTTT.

This clone appeared a single time. The chain couples TRBV27 to TRBJ2-7, with D tentatively TRBD1 or TRBD2 (6 bases each). Between the trimmed V and J ends, which lost 2 bases and 4 bases, there was a span of 12 bases. This CDR3 is built from 14 residues. Germline V CDR1 and CDR2: MNHEY, SMNVEV (reference sequence). The CDR3 sequence is CASSLVGGRYEQYF. DNA for the CDR3: TGTGCCAGCAGTTTAGTCGGGGGCCGATACGAGCAGTACTTC.

J is TRBJ2-3 and V is TRBV25-1; D unresolved. CDR3 size: 16 residues. V lost 3 bases to trimming and J lost 2 bases, with 15 bases between them. The germline V gene has CDR1 MGHDK and CDR2 SYGVNS. In DNA form, the CDR3 reads TGTGCCAGCAGTGATCTCGTAGGCCTAGTCACAGATACGCAGTATTTT. This encodes CASSDLVGLVTDTQYF. Complete variable domain (other parts from reference TRBV25-1 and TRBJ2-3): EADIYQTPRYLVIGTGKKITLECSQTMGHDKMYWYQQDPGMELHLIHYSYGVNSTEKGDLSSESTVSRIRTEHFPLTLESARPSHTSQYLCASSDLVGLVTDTQYFGPGTRLTVL.

This clone was seen just once. Other DNA sequences in the same sample also yield this CDR3. This chain joins TRBV10-2 and TRBJ2-7; D possibly corresponds to TRBD1 (6 bases). The germline gives CDR1 WSHSY, CDR2 SAAADI. Trimming shortened V by 6 bases and J by 1 base, and 10 bases separated the two germline ends. This CDR3 comprises 13 residues. CDR3 loop: CASSLTGSYEQYF. In DNA, the CDR3 is TGCGCCAGCAGCTTAACAGGGTCCTACGAGCAGTACTTC.